The 7 T cell receptor beta chains reported below all come from one sample, sequenced in a study of blood T cell repertoires in COVID-19 (dated by TCRdb to 2018 to 2020). Libraries came from the immunoSEQ multiplex PCR assay. The clones in this table, taken by TCRdb from immuneACCESS, are in-frame only. Not every clone is retained; where verified, under half of the shortfall comes from an unresolved V gene, and the cause of the rest is unknown. This sample is represented by 150,000 to 200,000 clones; around 89% of them were singletons. The leading ten clones occupy approximately 4.4% of the sample. Sequencing used peripheral blood. These receptors all stem from a human donor in a cohort sampled during active COVID-19.

The chain employs TRBV28 and TRBJ2-7, with TRBD1 matching 7 bases. J lost 3 bases, V lost 3 bases, and 11 bases had no gene match. Germline CDR1 reads MDHEN; CDR2 reads SYDVKM. This CDR3 is 16 amino acids long. For the CDR3, the DNA is TGTGCCAGCAGTTTCGGGGTTAGGGGGCTGAGCTACGAGCAGTACTTC. Translating gives CASSFGVRGLSYEQYF.

V usage is TRBV2 and J usage is TRBJ2-7; 9 bases align to TRBD1. The CDR3 sequence is 14 residues long. V trimming: 7 bases; J trimming: 4 bases; junction bases outside the gene matches: 8. Looked up from germline, CDR1 is SNHLY and CDR2 is FYNNEI. DNA for the CDR3: TGTGCCAGCAAACTCCACAGGGGGCAGTACGAGCAGTACTTC. Translating it yields CASKLHRGQYEQYF. The full variable domain, its missing parts supplied by reference TRBV2 and TRBJ2-7, is EPEVTQTPSHQVTQMGQEVILRCVPISNHLYFYWYRQILGQKVEFLVSFYNNEISEKSEIFDDQFSVERPDGSNFTLKIRSTKLEDSAMYFCASKLHRGQYEQYFGPGTRLTVT.

The chain uses TRBV5-6 and TRBJ2-7; D not resolved. Germline CDR1 SGHDT, CDR2 YYEEEE. The CDR3 has 13 residues. Trimming shortened V by 2 bases and J by 2 bases, and 8 bases separated the two germline ends. The CDR3 DNA reads TGTGCCAGCAGCTTCGGGTACGCCTACGAGCAGTACTTC. Amino acid sequence: CASSFGYAYEQYF.

V is TRBV7-8 and J is TRBJ2-7, with D unresolved. The CDR3 runs to 15 residues. The V end lost 1 base, the J end lost 0 bases, and 10 bases lay between the germline ends. Germline V lookup: CDR1 SGHVS, CDR2 FQNEAQ. As DNA, the CDR3 is TGTGCCAGCAGCTTAGACCTTCCTAGCTCCTACGAGCAGTACTTC. Protein: CASSLDLPSSYEQYF.

This rearrangement joins TRBV4-1 to TRBJ2-1, with D possibly matching TRBD2 (6 bases). CDR1 and CDR2 from the germline V gene are MGHRA and YSYEKL. The CDR3 runs to 15 residues. With 3 bases removed from V and 3 bases from J, the gap between germline ends came to 12 bases. CDR3 nucleotide sequence: TGCGCCAGCAGCCACAGAAAGGGACTCTACAATGAGCAGTTCTTC. Protein product: CASSHRKGLYNEQFF.

V usage is TRBV7-2 and J usage is TRBJ2-1, with 7 bases aligning to TRBD2. Looked up from germline, CDR1 is SGHTA and CDR2 is FQGNSA. The CDR3 totals 16 residues. Trimming cost V 3 bases and J 5 bases; bases outside gene matches: 10. CDR3 residues: CASSFPGGGLDNEQFF. CDR3 nucleotide sequence: TGTGCCAGCAGCTTTCCGGGGGGAGGGCTGGACAATGAGCAGTTCTTC. Together with reference TRBV7-2 and TRBJ2-1, the CDR3 gives the full variable domain: GAGVSQSPSNKVTEKGKDVELRCDPISGHTALYWYRQSLGQGLEFLIYFQGNSAPDKSGLPSDRFSAERTGGSVSTLTIQRTQQEDSAVYLCASSFPGGGLDNEQFFGPGTRLTVL.

The chain couples TRBV11-2 to TRBJ2-3; D may be TRBD2 (5 bases). V lost 5 bases and J 6 bases, leaving 15 bases between the germline ends. The CDR3 covers 14 residues. Per germline, CDR1 SGHAT and CDR2 FQNNGV. The CDR3 sequence is CASSPMGAGDTQYF. The CDR3 nucleotides read TGTGCCAGCAGCCCTATGGGAGCCGGGGATACGCAGTATTTT.